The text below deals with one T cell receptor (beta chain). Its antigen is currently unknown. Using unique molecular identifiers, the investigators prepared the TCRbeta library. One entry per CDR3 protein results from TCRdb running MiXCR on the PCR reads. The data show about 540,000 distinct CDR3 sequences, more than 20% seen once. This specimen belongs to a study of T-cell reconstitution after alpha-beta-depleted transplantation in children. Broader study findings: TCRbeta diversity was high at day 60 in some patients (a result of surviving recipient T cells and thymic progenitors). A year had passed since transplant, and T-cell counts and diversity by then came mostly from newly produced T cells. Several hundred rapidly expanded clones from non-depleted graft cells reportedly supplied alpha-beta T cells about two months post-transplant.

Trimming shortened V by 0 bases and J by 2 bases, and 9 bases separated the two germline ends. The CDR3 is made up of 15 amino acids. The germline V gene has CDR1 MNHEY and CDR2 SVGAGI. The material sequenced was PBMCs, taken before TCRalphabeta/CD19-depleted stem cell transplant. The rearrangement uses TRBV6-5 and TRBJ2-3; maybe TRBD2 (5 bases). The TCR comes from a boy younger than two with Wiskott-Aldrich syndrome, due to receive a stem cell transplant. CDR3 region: CASSYSRVITDTQYF. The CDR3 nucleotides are TGTGCCAGCAGTTACTCGAGGGTTATCACAGATACGCAGTATTTT.